A single T cell receptor (beta chain) is shown here with its context. The antigen is undetermined. This entry is derived from a study of blood T cells in healthy people across ages. Per sample, no less than 5 micrograms of total RNA were extracted. The study's findings and limits: Long-lived donors exceeded aged donors in naive CD4+ cells and diversity. It was held that diversity estimates obtained from one million T cells represented underestimates.

The authors ran a second PCR of about 7 to 12 cycles using a sample-barcoded 5' primer and a J-beta primer mix. TCRdb fed the 5' RACE reads into MiXCR, producing one record per CDR3 protein. This sample carries about 1.6 million distinct CDR3 sequences, about 35% of them seen once, and the ten largest clones take roughly 12%. This TCR came from a woman aged 25 to 39 in good health. The sample was blood.

This CDR3 is CASSSRQRVDQQFF. The CDR3, as DNA: TGTGCCAGCAGCTCCAGACAGCGAGTAGATCAACAGTTCTTC. This rearrangement joins TRBV7-3 to TRBJ2-1; a possible D gene is TRBD1 (5 bases). V lost 4 bases and J lost 13, with 20 bases in between. The CDR3 totals 14 residues. Germline lookup yields CDR1 SGHTA and CDR2 FQGTGA. Using reference TRBV7-3 and TRBJ2-1 for the parts outside the CDR3, the full variable domain is GAGVSQTPSNKVTEKGKYVELRCDPISGHTALYWYRQSLGQGPEFLIYFQGTGAADDSGLPNDRFFAVRPEGSVSTLKIQRTERGDSAVYLCASSSRQRVDQQFFGPGTRLTVL.